Listed here are 17 T cell receptor beta chains from one sample, sequenced in a study of beta chain features in type 1 diabetes. Expressed TCRB transcripts were sequenced because the entire RNA isolate underwent reverse transcription. Profiling relied on immunoSEQ multiplex PCR, and the TCRdb table lists in-frame clones only, not all of them. The repertoire holds about 290,000 clones, with approximately 8.1% as singletons. The sequenced material came from central memory CD4+ T cells from blood. These receptor sequences come from a young woman in good health.

J is TRBJ2-2 and V is TRBV2; no reliable D call. The germline V and J ends were trimmed by 9 bases and 1 base, with 12 bases remaining between them. The V gene's germline CDR1 is SNHLY and CDR2 FYNNEI. The CDR3 length is 14 residues. CDR3 amino acids: CASAPRLNTGELFF. Written as DNA, the CDR3 is TGTGCCAGTGCGCCACGACTGAACACCGGGGAGCTGTTTTTT.

This clone was recorded a few times. The genes are TRBV30 and TRBJ1-4; maybe TRBD1 (5 bases). The germline V gene encodes CDR1 GTSNPN and CDR2 SVGIG (reference sequence). Trimming removed 8 bases from V and 4 bases from J, with 17 bases in between. This CDR3 is 14 amino acids long. The CDR3 loop is CARSTGRINEKLFF. As DNA, the CDR3 is TGTGCCCGTTCAACGGGGCGGATTAATGAAAAACTGTTTTTT. Full variable domain (missing parts from reference TRBV30 and TRBJ1-4): SQTIHQWPATLVQPVGSPLSLECTVEGTSNPNLYWYRQAAGRGLQLLFYSVGIGQISSEVPQNLSASRPQDRQFILSSKKLLLSDSGFYLCARSTGRINEKLFFGSGTQLSVL.

On this clone: This sample also contains other DNA sequences that code for the same CDR3. The chain recombines TRBV20-1 with TRBJ2-3; D gene unclear. The germline gives CDR1 DFQATT, CDR2 SNEGSKA (reference sequence). The CDR3 has 11 residues. V was trimmed by 3 bases and J by 6 bases, leaving 7 bases between them. Here the CDR3 reads CSASPRDTQYF. DNA for the CDR3: TGCAGTGCTAGCCCGAGGGATACGCAGTATTTT.

This clone has more than one count but fewer than ten. This chain links TRBV11-2 with TRBJ2-5; D remains unclear. Per germline, CDR1 SGHAT and CDR2 FQNNGV. With 5 bases removed from V and 5 bases from J, the gap between germline ends came to 9 bases. This CDR3 comprises 12 residues. CDR3 sequence (DNA): TGTGCCAGCAGCCCGACGGACGAGACCCAGTACTTC. It codes for CASSPTDETQYF.

This chain uses TRBV5-6 with TRBJ1-5; D not certain. The germline gives CDR1 SGHDT, CDR2 YYEEEE. This CDR3 has 13 amino acids. V lost 0 bases and J 6 bases, leaving 7 bases between the germline ends. In DNA, the CDR3 is TGTGCCAGCAGCTTGGGTCCGGTTCAGCCCCAGCATTTT. It yields the protein CASSLGPVQPQHF. The whole variable domain, remainder taken from reference TRBV5-6 and TRBJ1-5, is DAGVTQSPTHLIKTRGQQVTLRCSPKSGHDTVSWYQQALGQGPQFIFQYYEEEERQRGNFPDRFSGHQFPNYSSELNVNALLLGDSALYLCASSLGPVQPQHFGDGTRLSIL.

This clone was detected a few times. V is TRBV30 and J is TRBJ1-4, with 8 bases aligning to TRBD1. The CDR3 contains 16 residues. With 1 base clipped from V and 7 bases from J, the junction kept 11 bases outside the gene matches. Germline assignment: CDR1 GTSNPN and CDR2 SVGIG (reference sequence). DNA of the CDR3: TGTGCCTGGAGTGACCATTCCGGGACAGGCGGTGAAAAACTGTTTTTT. This gives the protein CAWSDHSGTGGEKLFF.

This clone was picked up a small number of times. The CDR3 loop is CASSLLGGYIQYF. DNA of the CDR3: TGTGCCAGCAGCTTATTAGGGGGGTACATTCAGTACTTC. The V gene is TRBV7-2, the J gene TRBJ2-4; D is possibly TRBD1 or TRBD2 (6 bases each). V lost 2 bases and J 8 bases, leaving 10 bases between the germline ends. CDR3 length equals 13 residues. Per the germline V gene, CDR1 is SGHTA and CDR2 is FQGNSA.

The chain employs TRBV2 and TRBJ2-3; possibly TRBD1 or TRBD2 for D (5 bases each). CDR3 length equals 13 residues. The V gene's germline CDR1 is SNHLY and CDR2 FYNNEI. V was shortened by 7 bases and J by 0 bases, with 8 bases between the two germline ends. The CDR3 loop reads CASKWDSTDTQYF. DNA of the CDR3: TGTGCCAGCAAATGGGACAGCACAGATACGCAGTATTTT.

This clone was seen ten or more times. J is TRBJ1-5 and V is TRBV2; D uncertain. The CDR3 is made up of 15 amino acids. Per germline, CDR1 SNHLY and CDR2 FYNNEI. Between the trimmed V and J ends, which lost 2 bases and 3 bases, there was a span of 11 bases. CDR3 sequence reads: CASSEPTSHNQPQHF. The DNA for the CDR3 is TGTGCCAGCAGTGAACCTACCAGCCACAATCAGCCCCAGCATTTT.

V gene TRBV2 combines with J gene TRBJ1-3, with 7 bases aligning to TRBD1. The length of the CDR3 is 17 residues. Germline trimming cut 0 bases from V and 4 bases from J; bases unmatched to any gene: 9. Per germline, CDR1 SNHLY and CDR2 FYNNEI. The CDR3 bases are TGTGCCAGCAGTGAAGCCCAACGACAGGGCCCCGGAAACACCATATATTTT. This translates into CASSEAQRQGPGNTIYF. Filled out from reference TRBV2 and TRBJ1-3, the complete variable domain reads EPEVTQTPSHQVTQMGQEVILRCVPISNHLYFYWYRQILGQKVEFLVSFYNNEISEKSEIFDDQFSVERPDGSNFTLKIRSTKLEDSAMYFCASSEAQRQGPGNTIYFGEGSWLTVV.

This clone was observed a few times. The rearrangement links TRBV5-8 to TRBJ1-2; a weak D match, TRBD1 (5 bases). The CDR3 runs to 13 residues. Germline CDR1 and CDR2: SGHTS and YDEGEE. The V end lost 5 bases, the J end lost 4 bases, and 12 bases lay between the germline ends. CDR3 nucleotides: TGTGCCAGCAGTCCGGGACGGGTCTATGGCTACACCTTC. This codes for CASSPGRVYGYTF.

This rearrangement joins TRBV5-6 to TRBJ1-5; D is ambiguous. This CDR3 is 15 amino acids long. Trimming removed 4 bases from V and 2 bases from J, with 13 bases in between. Germline-derived CDR1 and CDR2 are SGHDT and YYEEEE. In DNA, the CDR3 is TGTGCCAGCAGCACTTACTGGGGTGGCAATCAGCCCCAGCATTTT. As protein: CASSTYWGGNQPQHF.

This clone turned up a few times. The rearrangement uses TRBV7-2 and TRBJ1-2, with 9 bases identical to TRBD1. Germline values: CDR1 SGHTA, CDR2 FQGNSA. The CDR3 runs 13 residues. Unmatched junction bases numbered 3, after V lost 2 bases and J lost 8 bases. The CDR3 protein is CASSLNRGHGYTF. The CDR3 DNA reads TGTGCCAGCAGCTTAAACAGGGGGCACGGCTACACCTTC.

The chain joins TRBV29-1 to TRBJ1-1, with 7 bases lining up with TRBD1. V lost 2 bases and J lost 5; bases outside the gene matches: 5. Per germline, CDR1 SQVTM and CDR2 ANQGSEA. The CDR3 is 13 amino acids. CDR3 DNA sequence: TGCAGCGTTGAAAAGGGCAGGGGGACTGAAGCTTTCTTT. Amino acids: CSVEKGRGTEAFF. Looking up the rest from reference TRBV29-1 and TRBJ1-1 gives the full variable domain: SAVISQKPSRDICQRGTSLTIQCQVDSQVTMMFWYRQQPGQSLTLIATANQGSEATYESGFVIDKFPISRPNLTFSTLTVSNMSPEDSSIYLCSVEKGRGTEAFFGQGTRLTVV.

This clone showed up many times. The chain combines TRBV4-1 with TRBJ2-5, with a possible D match to TRBD1 (6 bases). Between the trimmed V and J ends, which lost 4 bases and 5 bases, there was a span of 17 bases. The V gene's germline CDR1 is MGHRA and CDR2 YSYEKL. This CDR3 comprises 15 residues. In DNA form, the CDR3 reads TGCGCCAGCAGCCTAGGACAGATCGTAAAGGAGACCCAGTACTTC. Protein: CASSLGQIVKETQYF.

The chain has TRBV7-8 and TRBJ1-1; D might be TRBD1 (5 bases). The V gene lost 4 bases and the J gene lost 4 bases, with 13 bases spanning the gap. Germline CDR1 is SGHVS and CDR2 is FQNEAQ. The length of the CDR3 is 14 residues. The CDR3 spells CASSSRGLATEAFF. CDR3 DNA sequence: TGTGCCAGCAGCTCGCGGGGCCTAGCCACTGAAGCTTTCTTT.

The chain is built from TRBV5-6 and TRBJ1-3, with a weak D call TRBD1 (6 bases). The germline V gene encodes CDR1 SGHDT and CDR2 YYEEEE. The ends were cut back, 3 bases at V and 2 bases at J, with 15 bases in the middle. The CDR3 spans 16 residues. The CDR3 DNA reads as TGTGCCAGCAGCTCTAGACAGGACCCCACTGGAAACACCATATATTTT. Encoded protein: CASSSRQDPTGNTIYF. Combining the CDR3 with reference TRBV5-6 and TRBJ1-3 gives the whole variable domain DAGVTQSPTHLIKTRGQQVTLRCSPKSGHDTVSWYQQALGQGPQFIFQYYEEEERQRGNFPDRFSGHQFPNYSSELNVNALLLGDSALYLCASSSRQDPTGNTIYFGEGSWLTVV.